The rows below give T cell receptor beta chains drawn from one sample of a study of blood T cell repertoires in COVID-19. Assay used: immunoSEQ multiplex PCR; TCRdb lists only in-frame clones, some missing. The sample includes some 340,000 clones, more than 90% of them seen just once. Sequencing was done on a sample of PBMCs or T cells enriched from blood (not recorded which). All receptors come from a woman under 40 who had been exposed to COVID-19. The conserved cysteine and the conserved F or W are not part of the CDR3 here. Each record gives: CDR3 protein, V gene, J gene.

CDR3aa: ASSQEGTGAGQPQH; v_gene: TRBV3-1/TRBV3-2; j_gene: TRBJ1-5
CDR3aa: ASSSGQGGYT; v_gene: TRBV5-6; j_gene: TRBJ1-2
CDR3aa: ASSPTADTQY; v_gene: TRBV11-2; j_gene: TRBJ2-3
CDR3aa: ASSLVVGGAQNTEAF; v_gene: TRBV7-6; j_gene: TRBJ1-1
CDR3aa: ASSQNPQAAYEQY; v_gene: TRBV4-1; j_gene: TRBJ2-7
CDR3aa: ASSPEQAGAGNTIY; v_gene: TRBV18; j_gene: TRBJ1-3
CDR3aa: AWTRGLASDEQF; v_gene: TRBV30; j_gene: TRBJ2-1
CDR3aa: ASSQDRGSYGYT; v_gene: TRBV4-2; j_gene: TRBJ1-2
CDR3aa: ASSQATSGGDVHEQF; v_gene: TRBV4-1; j_gene: TRBJ2-1
CDR3aa: ASNLQGAGNQPQH; v_gene: TRBV6-5; j_gene: TRBJ1-5
CDR3aa: ASSWGTSINEQF; v_gene: TRBV11-1; j_gene: TRBJ2-1
CDR3aa: ASSLGQGTYGYT; v_gene: TRBV5-1; j_gene: TRBJ1-2
CDR3aa: ASRLDYGYT; v_gene: TRBV5-1; j_gene: TRBJ1-2